This T cell receptor beta chain was observed in a study of blood T cell repertoires in COVID-19. Here immunoSEQ multiplex PCR was the method, and the copy in TCRdb shows in-frame clones only, minus some. This repertoire shows some 250,000 clones, over 75% found once; its top ten account for about 2%. Germline V lookup: CDR1 LNHNV, CDR2 YYDKDF (reference sequence). With 1 base removed from V and 8 bases from J, the gap between germline ends came to 3 bases. The CDR3 length is 12 residues. Sequencing used peripheral blood. This sequence was found in a man aged 30-40 years who had recovered from COVID-19. The V call is TRBV15, the J call TRBJ1-6; D not certain. The CDR3 loop reads CATSRADSPLHF. The CDR3 DNA reads TGTGCCACCAGCAGAGCGGATTCACCCCTCCACTTT.